One and the same sample provided the 4 T cell receptor beta chains below, sequenced in a study of T cells in Graves' hyperthyroidism and ophthalmopathy. There were TCR beta CDR3 regions amplified from RNA transcripts. Using the HTBI primer set, a first-round RT-PCR was run on the TCR CDR3. TCRdb ran MiXCR on the multiplex PCR reads and lists one entry per CDR3 protein. The sample records 700,000 or so distinct CDR3 sequences, 16% being singletons. Sequencing used blood. The receptors here all came from a man between 18 and 35 years old with Graves' hyperthyroidism.

This clonotype was seen ten or more times. The chain links TRBV11-3 to TRBJ1-2; 8 nucleotides align to TRBD1. This CDR3 is built from 17 residues. CDR1 is SGHNT and CDR2 is YENEEA in the germline V gene. J was trimmed by 2 bases and V by 4 bases; bases with no gene match: 12. The CDR3, as DNA: TGTGCCAGCAGCTCTGACAGGGGCGCTGCCATGAACTATGGCTACACCTTC. Translated: CASSSDRGAAMNYGYTF.

This chain uses TRBV29-1 with TRBJ2-3; 11 bases are a match to TRBD2. The ends lost 2 bases at V and 4 bases at J; junction bases unmatched: 17. Germline V gives CDR1 SQVTM, CDR2 ANQGSEA. The CDR3 loop spans 19 amino acids. The CDR3 region has the DNA TGCAGCGTTGAAATTCGGGAACTAGCGGGAGTAAGGGTGTCAGATACGCAGTATTTT. Its protein is CSVEIRELAGVRVSDTQYF.

This clonotype was observed many times. The CDR3 region is CASSLGTATEAFF. CDR3 in DNA: TGTGCCAGCAGCTTGGGGACAGCCACTGAAGCTTTCTTT. The chain carries TRBV5-5 and TRBJ1-1; TRBD1 might be the D (6 bases). The CDR3 spans 13 residues. Trimming removed 0 bases at V and 4 bases at J, with 7 bases between. Germline V gives CDR1 SGHKS, CDR2 YYEKEE (reference sequence).

At least ten counts were recorded for this clonotype. J is TRBJ2-3 and V is TRBV27; TRBD1 matches at 9 bases. This CDR3 spans 15 amino acids. Trimming removed 4 bases from V and 3 bases from J; junction bases left unmatched: 5. The V gene's germline CDR1 is MNHEY and CDR2 SMNVEV (reference sequence). CDR3 residues: CASSSGTGRTDTQYF. The CDR3 bases are TGTGCCAGCAGTTCCGGGACAGGGCGTACAGATACGCAGTATTTT.